The 23 T cell receptor beta chains given below trace back to one sample, sequenced in a study of cytomegalovirus exposure and HLA in healthy donors. PCR involved 60 Vbeta and 13 Jbeta primers. Clones were read by immunoSEQ multiplex PCR, and TCRdb kept only the in-frame ones, dropping some. The data show under 200,000 clones, about 76% seen once. Material: PBMCs. These receptors came from a male donor in good health and CMV-seropositive.

This clone has only a few counts. The V and J genes are TRBV21-1 and TRBJ1-5; TRBD1, the D gene given by the table, was not confirmed from the DNA. TRBV21-1 is a pseudogene. The CDR3 has 14 residues. CDR3 sequence: CASSDRGINQPQHF. In nucleotides, the CDR3 is TGTGCCAGCTCGGACAGGGGAATTAATCAGCCCCAGCATTTT.

The V and J genes are TRBV28 and TRBJ1-5; D not resolved. Trimming cost V 11 bases and J 7 bases, with 12 bases left between them. This CDR3 has 11 residues. Germline V CDR1 and CDR2: MDHEN, SYDVKM. The CDR3 DNA reads as TGTGCCGGAGGCCGCAGGCAGCCCCAGCATTTT. The encoded protein is CAGGRRQPQHF.

In this sample, this clone turned up once. The DNA for the CDR3 is TGTGCCAGCAGCTTCGTGGGACAGGGGTTGGTAGATACGCAGTATTTT. Its translation is CASSFVGQGLVDTQYF. This sequence joins TRBV7-8 and TRBJ2-3; 10 positions match TRBD1. V trimming: 3 bases; J trimming: 5 bases; junction bases outside the gene matches: 8. This CDR3 has 16 residues. Per germline, CDR1 SGHVS and CDR2 FQNEAQ. Based on the CDR3 plus reference TRBV7-8 and TRBJ2-3, the full variable domain is GAGVSQSPRYKVAKRGQDVALRCDPISGHVSLFWYQQALGQGPEFLTYFQNEAQLDKSGLPSDRFFAERPEGSVSTLKIQRTQQEDSAVYLCASSFVGQGLVDTQYFGPGTRLTVL.

This chain links TRBV2 with TRBJ2-3; possibly TRBD1 for D (6 bases). The CDR3 totals 15 residues. V was pared by 6 bases and J by 8 bases, with 21 bases between. Germline CDR1 and CDR2: SNHLY and FYNNEI. The CDR3 DNA reads TGTGCCAGCAGGATCGGGTCAGGGGTGATGGTTACGCAGTATTTT. As protein: CASRIGSGVMVTQYF.

To note about this clone: Other DNA sequences of this sample code for an identical CDR3. V gene TRBV5-1 combines with J gene TRBJ2-1; the match to TRBD2 covers 8 bases. This CDR3 contains 14 residues. Per germline, CDR1 SGHRS and CDR2 YFSETQ. Germline trimming cut 3 bases from V and 4 bases from J; bases unmatched to any gene: 3. The CDR3 reads CASSSAGGYNEQFF. In DNA form, the CDR3 reads TGCGCCAGCAGCTCGGCGGGGGGTTACAATGAGCAGTTCTTC.

The chain couples TRBV19 to TRBJ2-1; TRBD2 matches at 8 bases. This CDR3 is built from 15 residues. Germline values: CDR1 LNHDA, CDR2 SQIVND (reference sequence). Trimming took 10 bases from V and 2 from J; bases not matched to a gene: 10. For the CDR3, the DNA is TGTGCCACCTCCCGGGAGGGACGGCCCTACAATGAGCAGTTCTTC. Its protein product is CATSREGRPYNEQFF.

CDR3 amino acids: CASSQDRVAAYEQYF. The CDR3 nucleotides are TGTGCCAGCAGTCAAGACAGGGTAGCCGCCTACGAGCAGTACTTC. The J gene is TRBJ2-7, the V gene TRBV5-5; TRBD1 agrees at 7 bases. The trim removed 5 bases at V and 2 bases at J, leaving 10 bases unmatched. Germline loops: CDR1 SGHKS, CDR2 YYEKEE (reference sequence). This CDR3 region has 15 residues. The whole variable domain, remainder taken from reference TRBV5-5 and TRBJ2-7, is DAGVTQSPTHLIKTRGQQVTLRCSPISGHKSVSWYQQVLGQGPQFIFQYYEKEERGRGNFPDRFSARQFPNYSSELNVNALLLGDSALYLCASSQDRVAAYEQYFGPGTRLTVT.

The rearrangement links TRBV6-5 to TRBJ1-2; a weak D match, TRBD1 (5 bases). This CDR3 is built from 15 residues. Trimming cost V 0 bases and J 7 bases, with 15 bases left between them. Looked up from germline, CDR1 is MNHEY and CDR2 is SVGAGI. In nucleotides, the CDR3 is TGTGCCAGCAGTTACTCCCGGCCGGGAGGGGTTGGCTACACCTTC. Protein product: CASSYSRPGGVGYTF.

The chain is built from TRBV6-1 and TRBJ2-3, with 7 bases that match TRBD1. CDR3 length: 15 amino acids. Germline CDR1 is MNHNS and CDR2 is SASEGT. V lost 2 bases, J lost 0 bases, and 2 bases stayed unmatched. The CDR3 region is CASSEQGVSTDTQYF. CDR3 coding DNA: TGTGCCAGCAGTGAACAGGGGGTAAGCACAGATACGCAGTATTTT.

Only one count was recorded for this clone. The chain carries TRBV4-3 and TRBJ1-2, with D unclear. This CDR3 has 14 residues. CDR1 LGHNA and CDR2 YSLEER come from the germline V gene. Trimming cost V 0 bases and J 5 bases, with 10 bases left between them. CDR3 protein: CASSQDLAVYGYTF. For the CDR3, the DNA is TGCGCCAGCAGCCAAGATCTGGCAGTTTATGGCTACACCTTC.

The chain uses TRBV30 and TRBJ2-3, with 7 nucleotides matching TRBD2. V dropped 0 bases and J dropped 4; count of bases not matched to a gene: 1. Germline V gene sequence: CDR1 GTSNPN, CDR2 SVGIG (reference sequence). The CDR3 has 13 residues. The CDR3 nucleotides are TGTGCCTGGAGTGTAGCGGGATCAGATACGCAGTATTTT. Amino acid sequence: CAWSVAGSDTQYF.

The sample holds a few counts of this clone. The V and J genes are TRBV10-3 and TRBJ1-2; D might be TRBD1 (5 bases). CDR1 and CDR2 (germline): ENHRY, SYGVKD. The ends were cut back, 2 bases at V and 6 bases at J, with 13 bases in the middle. CDR3 length equals 14 residues. CDR3 amino acids: CAISETPGIDGYTF. The CDR3 bases are TGTGCCATCAGTGAGACCCCAGGGATCGATGGCTACACCTTC.

This chain links TRBV7-2 with TRBJ2-1; 11 bases match TRBD2. The junction had 3 bases not matched to a gene; V was cut back by 5 bases and J by 3 bases. The CDR3 extends over 15 amino acids. Germline V gives CDR1 SGHTA, CDR2 FQGNSA. The CDR3 reads CASSPGTSGYNEQFF. As DNA, the CDR3 is TGTGCCAGCAGCCCAGGGACTAGCGGCTACAATGAGCAGTTCTTC.

The chain is built from TRBV7-2 and TRBJ2-1, with TRBD1 identical over 8 bases. CDR3 length: 15 residues. CDR1 and CDR2 (germline): SGHTA, FQGNSA. V lost 2 bases and J lost 6; bases outside the gene matches: 6. The CDR3 reads CASSLRQGIGNEQFF. DNA for the CDR3: TGTGCCAGCAGCTTACGACAGGGGATAGGCAATGAGCAGTTCTTC.

The J gene is TRBJ2-5, the V gene TRBV27, with D perhaps matching TRBD2 (5 bases). CDR3 size: 17 residues. Germline V lookup: CDR1 MNHEY, CDR2 SMNVEV (reference sequence). Trimming took off 2 bases at V and 4 bases at J, with 20 bases between the two ends. CDR3 residues: CASSLNLLAGFRETQYF. CDR3 bases: TGTGCCAGCAGTTTAAATTTGCTAGCAGGTTTTCGAGAGACCCAGTACTTC.

The chain couples TRBV7-6 to TRBJ2-5; perhaps TRBD2 as D (6 bases). Germline CDR1 reads SGHVS; CDR2 reads FNYEAQ. Trimming stripped 7 bases from V and 1 base from J, with 13 bases between. This CDR3 contains 14 residues. CDR3 in amino acids: CASKGRGSQETQYF. CDR3 DNA: TGTGCCAGCAAGGGCCGGGGGAGCCAAGAGACCCAGTACTTC.

Details on this clone: Within the sample, other DNA sequences also encode this same CDR3. The V call is TRBV5-1, the J call TRBJ2-1; 14 nucleotides align to TRBD2. Per germline, CDR1 SGHRS and CDR2 YFSETQ. Trimming cost V 3 bases and J 8 bases; bases outside gene matches: 4. This CDR3 has 15 amino acids. This chain's CDR3 is CASSWGTSGGDEQFF. The CDR3, as DNA: TGCGCCAGCAGCTGGGGGACTAGCGGGGGCGATGAGCAGTTCTTC.

The V gene is TRBV28, the J gene TRBJ2-2; D possibly corresponds to TRBD1 (5 bases). This CDR3 is 17 amino acids long. Trimming left V 5 bases short and J 4 bases short, with 20 bases between. Germline-derived CDR1 and CDR2 are MDHEN and SYDVKM. The CDR3 reads CASSPPSAERGTGELFF. Written as DNA, the CDR3 is TGTGCCAGCAGTCCCCCGTCTGCGGAAAGGGGCACCGGGGAGCTGTTTTTT.

This chain uses TRBV10-3 with TRBJ2-2, with D maybe TRBD1 (6 bases). Between the trimmed V and J ends, which lost 6 bases and 4 bases, there was a span of 9 bases. Germline V gene lookup returns CDR1 ENHRY and CDR2 SYGVKD. There are 13 residues in the CDR3. The CDR3: CAIRDSFTGELFF. CDR3 nucleotides: TGTGCCATCAGGGACAGTTTCACCGGGGAGCTGTTTTTT.

The chain carries TRBV30 and TRBJ1-4; D gene unclear. The CDR3 is 14 residues long. Germline CDR1 and CDR2: GTSNPN and SVGIG (reference sequence). V dropped 0 bases and J dropped 2 bases, with 7 bases sitting between them. CDR3 DNA sequence: TGTGCCTGGAGTGTAGTTGGCACTAATGAAAAACTGTTTTTT. Translated, it gives CAWSVVGTNEKLFF.

The rearrangement links TRBV29-1 to TRBJ1-1; D is undetermined. Germline lookup yields CDR1 SQVTM and CDR2 ANQGSEA. The V end lost 7 bases, the J end lost 0 bases, and 12 bases lay between the germline ends. The CDR3 length is 13 residues. The CDR3 spells CSAARSLNTEAFF. CDR3 in DNA: TGCAGCGCCGCTCGGTCCCTGAACACTGAAGCTTTCTTT.

As DNA, the CDR3 is TGTGCCAGCGTAGGGGAAGGGGTCTACGAGCAGTACTTC. Amino acids: CASVGEGVYEQYF. The V and J genes are TRBV28 and TRBJ2-7, with D possibly being TRBD1 (5 bases). Germline-derived CDR1 and CDR2 are MDHEN and SYDVKM. V was cut by 8 bases and J by 3 bases, with 14 bases left in between. The CDR3 sequence is 13 residues long.

Worth noting for this clone: One junction end disagrees with the germline gene, perhaps due to a read error. Within the sample, other DNA sequences also encode this same CDR3. This chain joins TRBV27 and TRBJ2-7, with 7 bases that match TRBD1. The CDR3 extends over 14 amino acids. In germline, CDR1 is MNHEY, CDR2 SMNVEV (reference sequence). CDR3 sequence (DNA): TGTGCCAGCAGTCCAGGGGACAGACTTTACGAACAGTACTTC. This codes for CASSPGDRLYEQYF.